This is a list of T cell receptor beta chains from one sample in a study of blood T cell repertoires in COVID-19. Generated by immunoSEQ multiplex PCR, the TCRdb table keeps only in-frame clones and is missing some. The profile shows about 33,000 clones, approximately 85% of them singletons. Material for sequencing was peripheral blood. Receptors originate from a man in his sixties with active COVID-19. CDR3s include the opening cysteine and the closing phenylalanine or tryptophan.

V gene	CDR3 protein
TRBV28	CASSFPGGWGYTF
TRBV2	CAMGGRLAYNEQFF
TRBV14	CASSIGTLGLAGGGGEQYF
TRBV9	CASSVGLDRYNEQFF
TRBV14	CASSQDRSGRSDIQYF
TRBV28	CASGGQEFEQYF
TRBV25-1	CASSTGVEQFF
TRBV5-1	CASSSGTPAYEQYF
TRBV24-1	CATSDKEAGYTNTGELFF
TRBV9	CASSVVAAGAEETQYF
TRBV7-3	CASSLTGVGEQFF
TRBV9	CASSVVETGELFF
TRBV9	CASSVAQGSGNTIYF
TRBV6-5	CASSYSGWDTGELFF
TRBV11-2	CASSFRTSGYNEQFF
TRBV7-2	CASITGVVNEQFF
TRBV2	CASSARQGSYEQYF
TRBV18	CASSENLAEETQYF
TRBV28	CASSIRGAGYTF
TRBV11-2	CASSLRVRTGELFF
TRBV11-2	CASSWTATTDTQYF
TRBV6-5	CASSYFRTGRGDTQYF
TRBV6-6	CASRILGLLVGYTF
TRBV7-3	CASSSGLADNEQFF
TRBV7-8	CASSSPYSGGRSYNEQFF
TRBV28	CASRGTGLISEKLFF
TRBV10-1	CASSSSGSTDTQYF
TRBV15	CATSRGGEKLFF
TRBV6-6	CASKKEGTGAGEQYF
TRBV6-6	CASRVGQGVAEAFF
TRBV5-6	CASRTPIREGARNTIYF